This TCR beta chain originates from a study of shared T cell receptors in the human thymus. Data came from immunoSEQ multiplex PCR; TCRdb stores just in-frame clones and leaves some out. Found here are over 450,000 clones, about 80% of them singletons; the top ten hold about 0.013%. V trimming: 4 bases; J trimming: 9 bases; junction bases outside the gene matches: 10. This CDR3 is 13 amino acids long. CDR1 is SGHRS, CDR2 YFSETQ, per germline. These data are also associated with another study on human thymus T cells. That publication notes: Corrective surgery for congenital heart defects was being performed on the healthy Finnish infants who were the donors. Thymic and blood repertoires showed apparently biased V and J gene usage. The related literature has documented a marked overlap of thymic repertoires among unrelated individuals.

This chain joins TRBV5-1 and TRBJ2-7; 7 positions match TRBD1. The TCR was taken from a boy in the first two years of life with a congenital heart defect. Sequencing was done on a sample of thymocytes. The CDR3 region has the DNA TGCGCCAGCAGCCGGGACAGACCCTGGGGGCAGTACTTC. This codes for CASSRDRPWGQYF.